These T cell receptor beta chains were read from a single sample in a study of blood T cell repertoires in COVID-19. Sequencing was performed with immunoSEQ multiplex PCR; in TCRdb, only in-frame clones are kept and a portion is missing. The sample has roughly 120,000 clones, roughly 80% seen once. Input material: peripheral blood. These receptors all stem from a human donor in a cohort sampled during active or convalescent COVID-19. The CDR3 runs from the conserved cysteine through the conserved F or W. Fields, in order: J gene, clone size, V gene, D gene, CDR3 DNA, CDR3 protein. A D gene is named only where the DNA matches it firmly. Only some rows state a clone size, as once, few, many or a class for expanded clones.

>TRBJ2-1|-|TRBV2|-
TGTGCCAGCACCCAGTACAATGAGCAGTTCTTC
CASTQYNEQFF
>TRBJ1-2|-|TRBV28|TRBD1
TGTGCCAGCAGCTTACGTCCCGGGACAGGGCTTGGCTACACCTTC
CASSLRPGTGLGYTF
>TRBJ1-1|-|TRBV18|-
TGTGCCAGCTCCGGGAGAGCGAACACTGAAGCTTTCTTT
CASSGRANTEAFF
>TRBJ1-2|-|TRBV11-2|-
TGTGCCAGCAGCTTAGGAGTCGTCTATGGCTACACCTTC
CASSLGVVYGYTF
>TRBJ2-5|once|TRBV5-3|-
TGTGCCAGAAGCCAGGGCCGGGGGTTGACCCAGTACTTC
CARSQGRGLTQYF
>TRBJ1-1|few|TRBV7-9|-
TGTGCCAGCACCCCTAGGACAGCCCCTGAAGCTTTCTTT
CASTPRTAPEAFF
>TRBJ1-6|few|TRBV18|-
TGTGCCAGCTCAGAGACAATCACAGGGTTTAATTCACCCCTCCACTTT
CASSETITGFNSPLHF
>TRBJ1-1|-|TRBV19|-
TGTGCCAGTACCTATAACACTGAAGCTTTCTTT
CASTYNTEAFF
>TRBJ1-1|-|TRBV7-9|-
TGTGCCAGCAGCTTAGCCGCGGCCCCGGACACTGAAGCTTTCTTT
CASSLAAAPDTEAFF
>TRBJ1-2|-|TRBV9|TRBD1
TGTGCCAGCAGCTCCCTCAGGGGGCCTCTGGGGACCTTC
CASSSLRGPLGTF
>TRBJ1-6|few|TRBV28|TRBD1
TGTGCCAGCAGTTTCCCTTGGGACAGCCGGCGAAATTCACCCCTCCACTTT
CASSFPWDSRRNSPLHF
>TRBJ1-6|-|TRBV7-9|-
TGTGCCAGCAGCTTAGACTACCGTCCCCTCCACTTT
CASSLDYRPLHF
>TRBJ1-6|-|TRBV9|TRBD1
TGTGCCAGCAGCGTGGGGACAGCGAGAAATTCACCCCTCCACTTT
CASSVGTARNSPLHF
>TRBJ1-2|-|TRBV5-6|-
TGTGCCAGCAGCTTGGATCCACAGGGTTTCTATGGCTACACCTTC
CASSLDPQGFYGYTF
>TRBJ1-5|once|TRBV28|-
TGTGCCAGCAGTTTCTCGGGGGGCCGAGGAAATCAGCCCCAGCATTTT
CASSFSGGRGNQPQHF
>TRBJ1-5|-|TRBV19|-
TGTGCCAGTACCACCTCCGGGGGGTGGGTCTCAAATCAGCCCCAGCATTTT
CASTTSGGWVSNQPQHF
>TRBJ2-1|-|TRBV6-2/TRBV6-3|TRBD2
TGTGCCAGCAGCCGAAGCGGGGGCCGCTCCTACAATGAGCAGTTCTTC
CASSRSGGRSYNEQFF
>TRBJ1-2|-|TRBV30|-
TGTGCCTGGAGTAGCGGGGGGCATGGCTACACCTTC
CAWSSGGHGYTF
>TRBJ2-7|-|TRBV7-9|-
TGTGCCAGCAGCCCTGGGGGGGGGCAGCAGTACTTC
CASSPGGGQQYF
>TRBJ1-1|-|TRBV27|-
TGTGCCAGCAGTATGTTTCTCGGGAGTGGGACTGAAGCTTTCTTT
CASSMFLGSGTEAFF
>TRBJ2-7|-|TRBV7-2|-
TGTGCCAGCAGCCGCGACTGGGCGACAGGTCGAGGGGAGCAGTACTTC
CASSRDWATGRGEQYF
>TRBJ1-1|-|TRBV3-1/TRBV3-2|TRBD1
TGTGCCAGCAGCCGAGCCGGGACAGGGGGCACTGAAGCTTTCTTT
CASSRAGTGGTEAFF
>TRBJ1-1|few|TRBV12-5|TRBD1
TGTGCTAGTGGTTCGGGACAGGGGGTAGAATTTGAAGCTTTCTTT
CASGSGQGVEFEAFF
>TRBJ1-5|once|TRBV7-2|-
TGTGCCAGCAGCTTACCCGGTTCAGGGCGGGGGCAGCCCCAGCATTTT
CASSLPGSGRGQPQHF
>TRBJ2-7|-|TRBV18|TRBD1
TGTGCCAGCTCACGAGGACAGGGTAGCTCCTACGAGCAGTACTTC
CASSRGQGSSYEQYF
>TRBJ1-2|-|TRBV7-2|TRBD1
TGTGCCAGCAGCTTGACAGGGTATGGCTACACCTTC
CASSLTGYGYTF
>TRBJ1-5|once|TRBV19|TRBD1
TGTGCCAGTGTCAGGGAGACAGGGAACAATCAGCCCCAGCATTTT
CASVRETGNNQPQHF
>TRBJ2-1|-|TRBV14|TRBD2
TGTGCCAGCAGCCCCCCTGGGGGCGGGAGGGCCAGCCATGAGCAGTTCTTC
CASSPPGGGRASHEQFF
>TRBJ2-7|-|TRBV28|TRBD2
TGTGCCACCCGGGGACTAGCGGCCTACGAGCAGTACTTC
CATRGLAAYEQYF
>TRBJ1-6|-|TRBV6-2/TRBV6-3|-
TGTGCCAGCAGCCCTAATAACTCGAATTCACCCCTCCACTTT
CASSPNNSNSPLHF
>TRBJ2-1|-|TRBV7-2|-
TGTGCCAGCAGGCCCAGCGGAACAGGGCGCCACAATGAGCAGTTCTTC
CASRPSGTGRHNEQFF
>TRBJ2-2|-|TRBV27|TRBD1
TGTGCCAGCAGTCCCTCCAGGGGGCTGGGCACCGGGGAGCTGTTTTTT
CASSPSRGLGTGELFF
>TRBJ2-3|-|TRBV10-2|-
TGCGCCAGCACCCCGCGGGGGCGCACAGATACGCAGTATTTT
CASTPRGRTDTQYF
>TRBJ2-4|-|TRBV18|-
TGTGCCAGCTCACGGGGGGACAGCTCAACCCTAGCCAAAAACATTCAGTACTTC
CASSRGDSSTLAKNIQYF
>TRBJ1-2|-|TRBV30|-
TGTGCCTGTACGGTGACAGCTTATGGCTACACCTTC
CACTVTAYGYTF